The entry below describes one T cell receptor (beta chain). These data come from a study of blood T cells in healthy people across ages. The CDR3 has 14 residues. Germline-derived CDR1 and CDR2 are DFQATT and SNEGSKA (reference sequence). J was trimmed by 0 bases and V by 5 bases; bases with no gene match: 5. Combining a sample-barcoded 5' primer with a J-beta primer mix, a second PCR ran for about 7 to 12 cycles. TCRdb called the 5' RACE reads again in MiXCR, with one record for every CDR3 protein. The sample records 800,000 or so distinct CDR3 sequences, 35% to 50% being singletons. The sequence derives from an older man in good health. The chain recombines TRBV20-1 with TRBJ1-2; 8 bases map to TRBD1. Sequencing input: blood. CDR3 nucleotide sequence: TGCAGTGCTTCCCACAGGGGGGCTAACTATGGCTACACCTTC. It translates to CSASHRGANYGYTF.